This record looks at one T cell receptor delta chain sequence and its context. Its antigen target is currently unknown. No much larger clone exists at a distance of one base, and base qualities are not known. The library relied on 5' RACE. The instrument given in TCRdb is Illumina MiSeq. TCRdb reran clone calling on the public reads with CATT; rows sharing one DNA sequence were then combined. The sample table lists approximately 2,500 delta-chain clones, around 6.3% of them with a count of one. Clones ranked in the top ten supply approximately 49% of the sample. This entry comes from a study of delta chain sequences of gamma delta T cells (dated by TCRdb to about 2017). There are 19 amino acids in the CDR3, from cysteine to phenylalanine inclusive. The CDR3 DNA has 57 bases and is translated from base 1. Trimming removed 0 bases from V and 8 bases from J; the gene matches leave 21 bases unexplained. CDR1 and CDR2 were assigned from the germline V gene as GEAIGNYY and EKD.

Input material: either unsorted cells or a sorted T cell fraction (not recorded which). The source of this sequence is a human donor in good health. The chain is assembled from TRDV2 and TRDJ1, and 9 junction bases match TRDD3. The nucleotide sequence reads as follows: TGTGCCTGTGACACCGTAGGGGGGATACCACTTCCCCACACCGGGAAACTCATCTTT. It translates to CACDTVGGIPLPHTGKLIF.